These 27 T cell receptor beta chains were all obtained from the same sample, sequenced in a study of cytomegalovirus exposure and HLA in healthy donors. The assay was immunoSEQ multiplex PCR, and TCRdb's table has in-frame clones only and misses some. Of 200,000 or so clones in the sample, about 90% were seen once. Sequenced input: PBMCs. The source is a young woman in good health and CMV-seronegative.

The chain uses TRBV19 and TRBJ1-3, with D perhaps matching TRBD1 (5 bases). Per the germline V gene, CDR1 is LNHDA and CDR2 is SQIVND (reference sequence). The CDR3 sequence is 17 residues long. Between the trimmed V and J ends, which lost 0 bases and 0 bases, there was a span of 12 bases. Here the CDR3 reads CASSIERTRSSGNTIYF. In DNA, the CDR3 is TGTGCCAGTAGTATAGAGCGGACACGAAGCTCTGGAAACACCATATATTTT. Complete variable domain (other parts from reference TRBV19 and TRBJ1-3): DGGITQSPKYLFRKEGQNVTLSCEQNLNHDAMYWYRQDPGQGLRLIYYSQIVNDFQKGDIAEGYSVSREKKESFPLTVTSAQKNPTAFYLCASSIERTRSSGNTIYFGEGSWLTVV.

V gene TRBV28 combines with J gene TRBJ1-1, with D tentatively TRBD1 (6 bases). CDR1 is MDHEN, CDR2 SYDVKM, per germline. Trimming left V 7 bases short and J 1 base short, with 22 bases between. The CDR3 contains 17 residues. CDR3 amino acids: CASTPMPHRAKNTEAFF. The DNA of the CDR3 is TGTGCCAGCACCCCCATGCCCCACAGGGCCAAGAACACTGAAGCTTTCTTT.

Only one count was recorded for this clone. The rearrangement joins TRBV7-6 to TRBJ2-1; a possible D gene is TRBD2 (6 bases). This CDR3 is built from 16 residues. Germline V gene sequence: CDR1 SGHVS, CDR2 FNYEAQ. V lost 5 bases to trimming and J lost 0 bases, with 14 bases between them. CDR3 residues: CASSRLGTYSYNEQFF. Here the CDR3 DNA reads TGTGCCAGCAGCCGACTCGGGACTTACTCCTACAATGAGCAGTTCTTC.

The V call is TRBV9, the J call TRBJ2-7, with TRBD2 matching over 7 bases. V lost 0 bases, J lost 7 bases, and 16 bases stayed unmatched. The CDR3 is 17 amino acids. CDR1 and CDR2 from the germline V gene are SGDLS and YYNGEE. The CDR3 DNA follows: TGTGCCAGCAGCGTAGGTTATGCTAGCGGTCTACGCGTGGAGCAGTACTTC. Translated, it gives CASSVGYASGLRVEQYF.

The rearrangement joins TRBV18 to TRBJ2-1, with TRBD2 matching over 16 bases. The CDR3 covers 16 residues. CDR1 is KGHSH and CDR2 is LQKENI in the germline V gene. V shed 6 bases, J shed 2 bases, and the junction held 1 base outside the gene matches. The CDR3 DNA follows: TGTGCCAGCTCCGGGACTAGCGGGAGGGCCTACAATGAGCAGTTCTTC. Translated: CASSGTSGRAYNEQFF.

The V and J genes are TRBV6-1 and TRBJ2-3, with D unresolved. The germline CDR1 and CDR2 sequences are MNHNS and SASEGT. V was pared by 3 bases and J by 2 bases, with 9 bases between. This CDR3 contains 14 residues. The CDR3 bases are TGTGCCAGCAGTGAGAGCCTCGTCACAGATACGCAGTATTTT. As protein: CASSESLVTDTQYF.

In its sample, this clone was seen a few times. The chain employs TRBV6-4 and TRBJ1-1; 8 bases fit TRBD1. Unmatched junction bases numbered 4, after V lost 6 bases and J lost 1 base. The length of the CDR3 is 14 residues. Per germline, CDR1 MRHNA and CDR2 SNTAGT. Here the CDR3 reads CASRAGQANTEAFF. DNA of the CDR3: TGTGCCAGCAGGGCGGGACAGGCGAACACTGAAGCTTTCTTT.

CDR3 sequence reads: CASSRQSSYNSPLHF. CDR3 DNA sequence: TGTGCCAGCAGTAGACAGTCCTCCTATAATTCACCCCTCCACTTT. The chain recombines TRBV27 with TRBJ1-6, with a weak D call TRBD1 (5 bases). In germline, CDR1 is MNHEY, CDR2 SMNVEV (reference sequence). The CDR3 has 15 residues. Trimming stripped 5 bases from V and 0 bases from J, with 8 bases between.

The chain has TRBV18 and TRBJ1-2, with TRBD1 matching over 7 bases. This CDR3 spans 14 amino acids. V shed 4 bases and J 4 bases; nucleotides not matched to a gene: 6. From germline, CDR1 is KGHSH and CDR2 LQKENI. In DNA, the CDR3 is TGTGCCAGCTCACTGTCGACAGGGCTCTATGGCTACACCTTC. Its translation: CASSLSTGLYGYTF.

The chain employs TRBV18 and TRBJ2-7, with a possible D match to TRBD2 (6 bases). From germline, CDR1 is KGHSH and CDR2 LQKENI. The V gene lost 3 bases and the J gene lost 3 bases, with 21 bases spanning the gap. The length of the CDR3 is 17 residues. The CDR3 region is CASSPTASRRTNYEQYF. The CDR3, as DNA: TGTGCCAGCTCACCGACAGCTTCTAGACGGACTAACTACGAGCAGTACTTC.

V and J are TRBV6-5 and TRBJ2-1; D remains unclear. CDR1 MNHEY and CDR2 SVGAGI come from the germline V gene. V lost 6 bases and J 5 bases, leaving 11 bases between the germline ends. The CDR3 extends over 13 amino acids. CDR3 loop: CASSQATDNEQFF. The CDR3 DNA is TGTGCCAGCAGCCAGGCGACGGACAATGAGCAGTTCTTC.

This clone was detected only a few times. The CDR3 loop reads CASSPNEQFF. CDR3 in DNA: TGTGCCAGCAGCCCTAATGAGCAGTTCTTC. This sequence joins TRBV9 and TRBJ2-1; D remains unclear. V lost 4 bases, J lost 7 bases, and 3 bases lay in between. Germline V CDR1 and CDR2: SGDLS, YYNGEE. The CDR3 is 10 amino acids.

This chain links TRBV6-6 with TRBJ2-1, with D possibly TRBD2 on 5 matching bases. This CDR3 contains 16 residues. V dropped 8 bases and J dropped 7 bases, with 24 bases sitting between them. The germline gives CDR1 MNHNY, CDR2 SVGAGI (reference sequence). CDR3 DNA: TGTGCCAGCTTTTCGGGGTTGGACGGAGAGGTGAATGAGCAGTTCTTC. This codes for CASFSGLDGEVNEQFF.

The gene calls are TRBV6-1 and TRBJ2-3, with D maybe TRBD1 (6 bases). V was clipped by 4 bases and J by 6 bases, with 20 bases between them. The germline V gene encodes CDR1 MNHNS and CDR2 SASEGT. The CDR3 totals 16 residues. In DNA form, the CDR3 reads TGTGCCAGCAGTGGGGACAACGATCAGACATGGGATACGCAGTATTTT. This translates into CASSGDNDQTWDTQYF.

This sequence joins TRBV19 and TRBJ2-2; 8 nucleotides line up with TRBD2. V lost 7 bases to trimming and J lost 3 bases; unmatched junction nucleotides: 4. There are 14 residues in the CDR3. Germline-derived CDR1 and CDR2 are LNHDA and SQIVND (reference sequence). Here the CDR3 DNA reads TGTGCCAGTAATCAAGCGGGGGACACCGGGGAGCTGTTTTTT. Amino acid sequence: CASNQAGDTGELFF.

The sample holds a few counts of this clone. CDR3 in amino acids: CASSWDREGGYTF. CDR3 DNA sequence: TGTGCCAGCAGCTGGGACAGGGAGGGCGGCTACACCTTC. The J gene is TRBJ1-2, the V gene TRBV5-4, with TRBD1 identical over 9 bases. V lost 3 bases and J lost 8; bases outside the gene matches: 5. Germline V lookup: CDR1 SGHNT, CDR2 YYREEE (reference sequence). The CDR3 totals 13 residues.

The gene calls are TRBV4-2 and TRBJ2-7, with TRBD1 matching 9 bases. CDR3 length equals 17 residues. Trimming at V came to 3 bases and at J to 3 bases, leaving 12 bases not matched to a gene. Per germline, CDR1 LGHNA and CDR2 YNFKEQ. As DNA, the CDR3 is TGTGCCAGCAGCCAGGCACAGGGACAGGGTCGAATCTACGAGCAGTACTTC. This sequence encodes CASSQAQGQGRIYEQYF.

The rearrangement links TRBV6-5 to TRBJ1-5; D may be TRBD1 (5 bases). CDR3 length: 13 residues. Trimming shortened V by 6 bases and J by 5 bases, and 11 bases separated the two germline ends. The germline gives CDR1 MNHEY, CDR2 SVGAGI. The CDR3 DNA follows: TGTGCCAGCAGGCGACAGAAGCATCAGCCCCAGCATTTT. It codes for CASRRQKHQPQHF.

V and J are TRBV29-1 and TRBJ1-1; D may be TRBD1 (5 bases). This CDR3 has 12 amino acids. V lost 4 bases and J lost 5, with 11 bases in between. Germline CDR1 SQVTM, CDR2 ANQGSEA. The CDR3 sequence is CSVGREGTEAFF. The DNA for the CDR3 is TGCAGCGTTGGCAGGGAGGGGACTGAAGCTTTCTTT.

The rearrangement uses TRBV6-1 and TRBJ1-6, with unresolved D. CDR3 length: 14 amino acids. CDR1 and CDR2 from the germline V gene are MNHNS and SASEGT. The V end was cut by 4 bases, the J end by 10 bases, with 14 bases between. CDR3 DNA sequence: TGTGCCAGCAGTGGACTTACGATCGTCTCACCCCTCCACTTT. Translated, it gives CASSGLTIVSPLHF.

The DNA for the CDR3 is TGCGCCAGCAGCCCCAGGGTAGCGGACGGGGAGCTGTTTTTT. It is translated as CASSPRVADGELFF. The V and J genes are TRBV5-1 and TRBJ2-2, with a possible D match to TRBD2 (6 bases). The V gene's germline CDR1 is SGHRS and CDR2 YFSETQ. V gave up 4 bases and J gave up 7 bases, with 14 bases separating them. This CDR3 spans 14 amino acids.

This chain joins TRBV7-8 and TRBJ2-7; maybe TRBD1 (6 bases). The CDR3 is 14 amino acids. Germline values: CDR1 SGHVS, CDR2 FQNEAQ. The V end was cut by 5 bases, the J end by 6 bases, with 17 bases between. This CDR3 is CASSPNRATGEQYF. The CDR3 nucleotides are TGTGCCAGCAGCCCAAACAGGGCCACTGGCGAGCAGTACTTC.

The V call is TRBV18, the J call TRBJ1-2; the D gene is possibly TRBD1 (5 bases). V lost 1 base to trimming and J lost 2 bases, with 8 bases between them. Germline-derived CDR1 and CDR2 are KGHSH and LQKENI. This CDR3 is built from 14 residues. CDR3 protein: CASSPLGRNYGYTF. The DNA for the CDR3 is TGTGCCAGCTCACCACTGGGGCGGAACTATGGCTACACCTTC.

The V call is TRBV30, the J call TRBJ1-3, with 11 bases that match TRBD1. Per the germline V gene, CDR1 is GTSNPN and CDR2 is SVGIG (reference sequence). V was clipped by 1 base and J by 4 bases; unmatched bases: 3. The CDR3 has 15 residues. The CDR3 nucleotides read TGTGCCTGGAGTGCGGACAGGGGGCTAGGAAACACCATATATTTT. It is translated as CAWSADRGLGNTIYF.

The rearrangement joins TRBV5-1 to TRBJ2-7; the match to TRBD1 covers 8 bases. This CDR3 comprises 18 residues. CDR1 SGHRS and CDR2 YFSETQ come from the germline V gene. V was clipped by 1 base and J by 0 bases; unmatched bases: 12. In DNA form, the CDR3 reads TGCGCCAGCAGCTTGTTTAAGCAGGGGGCCTCCCTCTCCTACGAGCAGTACTTC. It is translated as CASSLFKQGASLSYEQYF.

V and J are TRBV30 and TRBJ1-5, with D tentatively TRBD1 (6 bases). V shed 6 bases and J shed 3 bases, with 18 bases lying between them. Germline loops: CDR1 GTSNPN, CDR2 SVGIG (reference sequence). CDR3 length equals 15 residues. CDR3 sequence reads: CACRAKQGPNQPQHF. The CDR3 bases are TGTGCCTGTAGAGCCAAACAGGGTCCCAATCAGCCCCAGCATTTT.

This rearrangement joins TRBV6-5 to TRBJ2-7, with D tentatively TRBD2 (5 bases). V was cut by 2 bases and J by 6 bases, with 11 bases left in between. CDR3 length: 13 residues. Germline V gene sequence: CDR1 MNHEY, CDR2 SVGAGI. CDR3 protein: CASSYGGPSEQYF. The CDR3 coding sequence is TGTGCCAGCAGTTACGGAGGACCCTCCGAGCAGTACTTC.